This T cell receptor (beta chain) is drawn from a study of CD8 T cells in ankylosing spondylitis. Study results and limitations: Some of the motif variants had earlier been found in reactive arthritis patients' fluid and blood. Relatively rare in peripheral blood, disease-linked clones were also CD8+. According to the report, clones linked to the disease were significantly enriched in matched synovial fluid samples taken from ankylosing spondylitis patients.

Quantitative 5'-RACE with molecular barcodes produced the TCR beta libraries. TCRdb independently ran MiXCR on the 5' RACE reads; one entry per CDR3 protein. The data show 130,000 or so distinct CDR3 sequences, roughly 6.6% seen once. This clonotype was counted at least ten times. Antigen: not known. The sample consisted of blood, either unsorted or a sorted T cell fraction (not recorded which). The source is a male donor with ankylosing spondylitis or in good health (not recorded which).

CDR3 sequence: CASSREDTQYF. The CDR3 coding sequence is TGTGCCAGCAGTAGGGAGGATACGCAGTATTTT. The chain couples TRBV12-3 or TRBV12-4 to TRBJ2-3; the D gene is possibly TRBD2 (5 bases). Trimming stripped 5 bases from V and 6 bases from J, with 6 bases between. This CDR3 region has 11 residues.